This T cell receptor beta chain was found in a study of shared clonotypes between healthy human individuals (dated by TCRdb to 2018 to 2020). The study in broad terms: A couple of women and three men aged 18 to 49 years were included in the cohort. Per donor, three plates each were used for CD4 naive and CD4 memory, two for CD8 naive, and one for CD8 memory. To estimate repertoire size and how much clonotypes are shared between individuals, the study performed deep sequencing of blood TCR repertoires from about five healthy adults. Different laboratories and diverse techniques were used to prepare libraries and sequence TCR repertoires, to increase sequencing depth and limit assay-specific biases. Each donor's leukapheresis produced roughly between roughly 0.85 and 9.5 billion PBMCs.

Healthy HIV-negative adults with no recently reported acute infections or vaccinations were included as donors. Every donor was a Caucasian adult living in Nashville, Tennessee, USA. CD4+ T cells were enriched through magnetic negative selection, after which naive cells were positively selected on CD45RA and the remaining negative fraction served as the memory subset. Blood was obtained by leukapheresis, after which PBMCs were separated by Ficoll-Histopaque density gradient centrifugation and cryopreserved in liquid nitrogen vapor phase. Analytical flow cytometry was used to check the purity and quantity of each magnetically sorted T cell population. Genomic DNA was isolated from every sorted fraction and measured by UV absorbance on a Nanodrop 2000c. Trimming removed 4 bases from V and 7 bases from J; the gene matches leave 8 bases unexplained. From the cysteine through the phenylalanine, the CDR3 covers 15 amino acids. Only the CDR3 region is kept as DNA, spanning 45 bases read in frame from base 1. CDR1 SGHRS and CDR2 YFSETQ are derived from the germline V gene.

Here is what the overall study found, with its caveats: Higher generation probabilities were observed for clonotypes shared by all four sorted-subset donors than for non-shared clonotypes. Pairwise subsampling led to the expectation that sequencing depth would affect the degree of clonotype sharing among donors. The small number of donors limited the genetic and exposure-history diversity represented. Only blood was sampled, and tissue TCR repertoires likely differ from those in blood. Larger estimated clonotype richness was generally found for naive subsets than for memory subsets. Across a few donors, roughly 5.1% of naive CD4, roughly 3.8% of naive CD8, around 2.5% of memory CD4, and approximately 0.4% of memory CD8 clonotypes were shared. Rarefaction of sorted-subset datasets indicated incomplete sequencing despite the large sequencing depth.

As to this clone: The target of this receptor is not known. Per-base quality was not reported, and no clone a single base away is much larger than it.

TCR CDR3 regions were amplified from genomic DNA by multiplex PCR using the deep immunoSEQ assay. For each cell subset, the extracted genomic DNA was distributed evenly across all wells of several immunoSEQ 96-well plates, and each plate served as one replicate. For sorted subsets, 200 to 250 ng genomic DNA, equal to 30,000 to 35,000 T cell genomes, was loaded into each replicate PCR. The purified libraries were quantified using a Qubit 3.0 fluorometer, sized with a Bioanalyzer 2100, and then quantified again using the KAPA Library Quantification kit. Every immunoSEQ 96-well plate was sequenced on a dedicated single-read 150-cycle Illumina NextSeq 550 flow cell. The authors' pipeline ran thus. Because only junctional sequences without quality scores were contained in the immunoSEQ output, filtering matching that applied to full-length reads could not be performed. To assign V/J genes and CDR3, sequences were annotated using PyIR, a Python wrapper for IgBLAST v1.9, with IMGT germline references. Any read was removed if the V/J assignment was weak (E-value above 1e-6), the CDR3 was missing, or the read contained stop codons, out-of-frame junctions, or ambiguous translated residues. V3J clonotypes were defined as sequences sharing the same inferred V gene, J gene, and CDR3 amino acid sequence. Percentage overlap between repertoires was calculated by dividing the number of shared unique clonotypes by the size of the smaller repertoire. Richness of each repertoire was evaluated using RTK rarefaction, the Chao1 estimator, and Recon v2.1 estimates of unobserved clonotypes. Generation probabilities for all TCRbeta clonotypes obtained by the gDNA method from a handful of donors were computed using OLGA. TCRdb's version of the immuneACCESS table is confined to in-frame rearrangements and falls short of the full clone set. An unresolved V gene accounts for under half of the shortfall where checked; the remainder is of unknown origin. V, J and clone size reflect that table, while D and trimming were determined from the DNA. Present in this sample are 2 million to 2.5 million clones, 85% to 95% of which were seen just once. Clones ranked in the top ten supply 0.3% to 0.4% of the sample.

Sequencing was done on a sample of naive CD4+ T cells from PBMCs. Read against the paper, the sample's cell subset or site label means: CD45RA+ positively selected. This receptor chain uses TRBV5-1 and TRBJ2-1; TRBD2 matches 10 bases in the middle. The sequence was collected from a man aged 18 to 35 in good health. Some clones in this sample may be carry-over from other donors' samples. The CDR3 protein sequence reads: CASSGVAGGMNEQFF. Here is the DNA: TGCGCCAGCAGCGGTGTAGCGGGAGGAATGAATGAGCAGTTCTTC. The reference TRBV5-1 and TRBJ2-1 proteins fill in what lies around the CDR3, so the full variable domain reads KAGVTQTPRYLIKTRGQQVTLSCSPISGHRSVSWYQQTPGQGLQFLFEYFSETQRNKGNFPGRFSGRQFSNSRSEMNVSTLELGDSALYLCASSGVAGGMNEQFFGPGTRLTVL.